The source of this TCR beta chain is a study of beta chain features in type 1 diabetes. The overall study: Examination spanned some 100 million sorted cells from all samples. Study-level results: These data did not resolve whether HLA type affects TCRB rearrangement. Whatever favoring of shorter templates PCR might show would apply equally to patients and controls.

Germline-derived CDR1 and CDR2 are LNHDA and SQIVND (reference sequence). This CDR3 is built from 14 residues. Between the trimmed V and J ends, which lost 6 bases and 7 bases, there was a span of 18 bases. This clone was detected only a few times. What it recognizes is unknown. The investigators reverse transcribed all of the isolated RNA, so they sequenced expressed TCRB transcripts. Data came from immunoSEQ multiplex PCR; TCRdb stores just in-frame clones and leaves some out. The table shows hundreds of thousands of clones, with 15% to 18% occurring only once. The chain combines TRBV19 with TRBJ1-1; D possibly corresponds to TRBD1 (5 bases). The sequence was collected from a man younger than 35 in good health. Sample: naive CD4+ T cells from blood. The CDR3 spells CASRDLGAHNEAFF. The CDR3 DNA follows: TGTGCCAGTAGAGACCTAGGGGCGCATAATGAAGCTTTCTTT.